Here is one T cell receptor beta chain with its context. This sample stems from a study of T cells expressing NK-cell markers. With the 5' RACE reads reprocessed, TCRdb shows one record per CDR3 protein and no DNA. The specimen's table records roughly 350,000 distinct CDR3 sequences. The CDR3 extends over 15 amino acids. Germline V gives CDR1 MDHEN, CDR2 SYDVKM. The source material was blood T cells: a sorted CD56 or NKG2C T cell subset, CD4+ or CD8+ T cells, or bulk PBMC T cells (not recorded which). The rearrangement uses TRBV28 and TRBJ2-7. This receptor was identified in a man between 18 and 69 years old in good health. Here the CDR3 reads CASSLGGDKAYEQYF.